These 25 T cell receptor beta chains came from one sample sequenced in a study of radiation and T cells in renal cell carcinoma. Some clones are missing from TCRdb's copy, which holds only in-frame ones; the method was immunoSEQ multiplex PCR. The sample comprises over 85,000 clones, 70% to 85% of which are singletons, and around 5.8% rests with the top ten. Time point described: baseline pretreatment blood. Treatment in this sample: 15 Gy SBRT to primary tumor, nephrectomy 4 weeks later. Sequencing used blood, obtained from a patient whose treatment included radiotherapy and nephrectomy. Every receptor here comes from a man between 60 and 75 years old with renal cell carcinoma.

The chain joins TRBV18 to TRBJ1-2; the D is unclear. In germline, CDR1 is KGHSH, CDR2 LQKENI. There are 13 residues in the CDR3. Trimming shortened V by 2 bases and J by 5 bases, and 9 bases separated the two germline ends. CDR3 region: CASSPAREYGYTF. The CDR3 nucleotides are TGTGCCAGCTCACCAGCCAGAGAGTATGGCTACACCTTC.

Comment on this clone: Relative to the germline gene, one junction end is altered; a read error may explain this. This rearrangement joins TRBV19 to TRBJ1-2, with TRBD1 as a possible D gene (6 bases). CDR3 size: 16 residues. The germline gives CDR1 LNHDA, CDR2 SQIVND (reference sequence). The chain's CDR3 is CASNSPRDTYNYGYTF. DNA of the CDR3: TGTGCGAGTAACTCTCCGCGGGACACCTATAACTATGGCTACACCTTC.

V is TRBV27 and J is TRBJ2-7; D remains ambiguous. The germline CDR1 and CDR2 sequences are MNHEY and SMNVEV (reference sequence). This CDR3 region has 13 residues. V was cut by 5 bases and J by 1 base, with 9 bases left in between. The CDR3 region has the DNA TGTGCCAGCAGTGTCCGGGTTTCCTACGAGCAGTACTTC. It encodes CASSVRVSYEQYF.

The V gene is TRBV5-5, the J gene TRBJ2-1, with 9 nucleotides matching TRBD1. Germline values: CDR1 SGHKS, CDR2 YYEKEE (reference sequence). V lost 4 bases and J lost 7; bases outside the gene matches: 6. CDR3 size: 14 residues. The chain's CDR3 is CASSRGQGRNEQFF. The CDR3 DNA reads as TGTGCCAGCAGCCGGGGACAGGGAAGGAATGAGCAGTTCTTC.

V gene TRBV18 combines with J gene TRBJ2-7, with a weak D call TRBD1 (5 bases). The CDR3 extends over 17 amino acids. V was pared by 0 bases and J by 3 bases, with 18 bases between. In germline, CDR1 is KGHSH, CDR2 LQKENI. The CDR3 nucleotides are TGTGCCAGCTCACCACCTCGCTTTACAGGATTTCTCTACGAGCAGTACTTC. Residues: CASSPPRFTGFLYEQYF.

The rearrangement links TRBV27 to TRBJ2-7; TRBD1 matches 9 bases. Germline V lookup: CDR1 MNHEY, CDR2 SMNVEV (reference sequence). The CDR3 is 16 amino acids. The V and J ends lost 2 bases and 3 bases, in that order; junction bases with no gene match: 8. Here the CDR3 DNA reads TGTGCCAGCAGTTTACGCTGGACAGGGGTAGGCTACGAGCAGTACTTC. As protein: CASSLRWTGVGYEQYF.

This clone has a single count. Here the CDR3 reads CASRPPGTPYEQYF. The CDR3 nucleotides are TGTGCCAGCAGGCCCCCGGGGACCCCCTACGAGCAGTACTTC. This rearrangement joins TRBV28 to TRBJ2-7; tentatively, D is TRBD1 or TRBD2 (5 bases each). This CDR3 region has 14 residues. The V end was cut by 6 bases, the J end by 2 bases, with 14 bases between. Germline loops: CDR1 MDHEN, CDR2 SYDVKM.

The chain links TRBV20-1 to TRBJ2-3; no reliable D call. In germline, CDR1 is DFQATT, CDR2 SNEGSKA (reference sequence). V was trimmed by 8 bases and J by 1 base, leaving 7 bases between them. The CDR3 sequence is 11 residues long. CDR3 bases: TGCAGTCCCTTTCGCACAGATACGCAGTATTTT. Translating gives CSPFRTDTQYF.

V is TRBV5-6 and J is TRBJ2-1; 7 nucleotides agree with TRBD2. The CDR3 extends over 18 amino acids. V was clipped by 0 bases and J by 4 bases; unmatched bases: 13. Germline lookup yields CDR1 SGHDT and CDR2 YYEEEE. The CDR3 sequence: CASSLVGSSGSVYNEQFF. Written as DNA, the CDR3 is TGTGCCAGCAGCTTGGTGGGGTCTAGCGGCTCAGTGTACAATGAGCAGTTCTTC.

The V and J genes are TRBV27 and TRBJ2-7; TRBD1 or TRBD2 may be the D gene (5 bases each). The CDR3 is made up of 15 amino acids. The germline gives CDR1 MNHEY, CDR2 SMNVEV (reference sequence). V lost 2 bases and J lost 6, with 17 bases in between. CDR3 amino acids: CASSLMGRGWVEQYF. The CDR3 DNA is TGTGCCAGCAGTTTAATGGGACGGGGATGGGTCGAGCAGTACTTC.

This chain connects TRBV6-6 to TRBJ1-3, with D possibly matching TRBD1 (6 bases). This CDR3 is 16 amino acids long. CDR1 is MNHNY and CDR2 is SVGAGI in the germline V gene (reference sequence). V was pared by 2 bases and J by 4 bases, with 15 bases between. The CDR3 region is CASSYGIQGGGNTIYF. CDR3 sequence (DNA): TGTGCCAGCAGTTACGGAATACAGGGAGGGGGAAACACCATATATTTT.

The V call is TRBV19, the J call TRBJ2-5; D perhaps matches TRBD2 (6 bases). Trimming cost V 2 bases and J 4 bases, with 14 bases left between them. Germline-derived CDR1 and CDR2 are LNHDA and SQIVND (reference sequence). There are 15 residues in the CDR3. The CDR3 spells CASSIFGGMGETQYF. In DNA form, the CDR3 reads TGTGCCAGTAGTATATTTGGCGGGATGGGAGAGACCCAGTACTTC.

J is TRBJ1-2 and V is TRBV5-1, with D maybe TRBD1 (5 bases). The CDR3 has 12 amino acids. Trimming removed 5 bases at V and 2 bases at J, with 7 bases between. Germline lookup yields CDR1 SGHRS and CDR2 YFSETQ. The CDR3 DNA reads as TGCGCCAGCAGGAGGGACAACTATGGCTACACCTTC. Translation gives CASRRDNYGYTF.

The chain has TRBV27 and TRBJ2-3, with 8 bases matching TRBD2. Germline V gene lookup returns CDR1 MNHEY and CDR2 SMNVEV (reference sequence). The CDR3 has 15 residues. V shed 11 bases and J 2 bases; nucleotides not matched to a gene: 12. DNA for the CDR3: TGTGCCCCTGTCCCCCACGGGGGGGCCACAGATACGCAGTATTTT. This sequence encodes CAPVPHGGATDTQYF.

This clone was detected only once. The chain couples TRBV25-1 to TRBJ2-2, with TRBD2 identical over 11 bases. This CDR3 spans 16 amino acids. Per germline, CDR1 MGHDK and CDR2 SYGVNS. V was clipped by 4 bases and J by 7 bases; unmatched bases: 8. The CDR3 here is CASSGRSGRAFGELFF. CDR3 sequence (DNA): TGTGCCAGCAGTGGCCGTAGCGGGAGGGCCTTCGGGGAGCTGTTTTTT.

The CDR3 here is CASSYGTGVNSPLHF. The CDR3 DNA reads TGTGCCAGCAGCTACGGGACAGGGGTTAATTCACCCCTCCACTTT. The V and J genes are TRBV5-6 and TRBJ1-6; the match to TRBD1 covers 10 bases. Germline V gene lookup returns CDR1 SGHDT and CDR2 YYEEEE. This CDR3 region has 15 residues. The ends lost 3 bases at V and 6 bases at J; junction bases unmatched: 3.

The chain has TRBV18 and TRBJ2-3; 8 bases map to TRBD2. V dropped 2 bases and J dropped 1; count of bases not matched to a gene: 5. The CDR3 consists of 16 residues. Germline V gene sequence: CDR1 KGHSH, CDR2 LQKENI. The CDR3 protein is CASSPRGLAGTDTQYF. The CDR3 DNA sequence: TGTGCCAGCTCACCAAGAGGACTAGCCGGCACAGATACGCAGTATTTT.

The rearrangement uses TRBV10-3 and TRBJ2-2, with D perhaps TRBD1 (6 bases). From germline, CDR1 is ENHRY and CDR2 SYGVKD. V dropped 3 bases and J dropped 5 bases, with 16 bases sitting between them. This CDR3 contains 16 residues. CDR3 nucleotide sequence: TGTGCCATCAGTGACCGCCGGGACATTACAACCGGGGAGCTGTTTTTT. Its translation is CAISDRRDITTGELFF.

This clone is judged medium-sized. The V call is TRBV6-1, the J call TRBJ2-7; possible D gene TRBD1, 5 bases. CDR1 is MNHNS and CDR2 is SASEGT in the germline V gene. With 8 bases removed from V and 2 bases from J, the gap between germline ends came to 13 bases. The CDR3 sequence is 13 residues long. The DNA for the CDR3 is TGTGCCAGCTTCGTAACAGGTGCCTACGAGCAGTACTTC. This gives the protein CASFVTGAYEQYF.

The DNA of the CDR3 is TGTGCCAGCAGCGTAGACGGTTGGGGACAGCCTAATGAAAAACTGTTTTTT. It is translated as CASSVDGWGQPNEKLFF. The chain is built from TRBV9 and TRBJ1-4; 7 nucleotides agree with TRBD1. The J segment lost 3 bases and the V segment lost 0 bases, leaving 8 bases of the junction unmatched. The germline CDR1 and CDR2 sequences are SGDLS and YYNGEE. This CDR3 has 17 residues.

The chain links TRBV10-1 to TRBJ2-1; TRBD2 is a possible D gene (7 bases). The germline V and J ends were trimmed by 5 bases and 6 bases, with 14 bases remaining between them. Per the germline V gene, CDR1 is WNHNN and CDR2 is SYGVQD (reference sequence). The CDR3 is 14 residues long. CDR3 nucleotides: TGCGCCAGCAGTCTTGGACTAGGGGGCAATGAGCAGTTCTTC. It codes for CASSLGLGGNEQFF.

V is TRBV7-6 and J is TRBJ2-1; D perhaps matches TRBD2 (6 bases). Deletions cut 5 bases from V and 9 bases from J, with 14 bases between. CDR1 and CDR2 from the germline V gene are SGHVS and FNYEAQ. The CDR3 contains 13 residues. The CDR3 DNA follows: TGTGCCAGCAGCCAACGGGAGACGGGTGAGCAGTTCTTC. Its protein product is CASSQRETGEQFF. The whole variable domain, remainder taken from reference TRBV7-6 and TRBJ2-1, is GAGVSQSPRYKVTKRGQDVALRCDPISGHVSLYWYRQALGQGPEFLTYFNYEAQQDKSGLPNDRFSAERPEGSISTLTIQRTEQRDSAMYRCASSQRETGEQFFGPGTRLTVL.

CDR3 region: CATGGAPQPQHF. Here the CDR3 DNA reads TGTGCCACCGGGGGTGCTCCGCAGCCCCAGCATTTT. The rearrangement links TRBV15 to TRBJ1-5, with TRBD1 as a possible D gene (5 bases). Germline CDR1 and CDR2: LNHNV and YYDKDF (reference sequence). V shed 8 bases and J shed 7 bases, with 12 bases lying between them. CDR3 length: 12 amino acids. Combining the CDR3 with reference TRBV15 and TRBJ1-5 gives the whole variable domain DAMVIQNPRYQVTQFGKPVTLSCSQTLNHNVMYWYQQKSSQAPKLLFHYYDKDFNNEADTPDNFQSRRPNTSFCFLDIRSPGLGDTAMYLCATGGAPQPQHFGDGTRLSIL.

The chain uses TRBV5-6 and TRBJ1-2; D remains unclear. The CDR3 loop spans 14 amino acids. V gave up 0 bases and J gave up 4 bases, with 10 bases separating them. Germline assignment: CDR1 SGHDT and CDR2 YYEEEE. CDR3 region: CASSLEPQPYGYTF. The CDR3 nucleotides read TGTGCCAGCAGCTTGGAACCTCAACCCTATGGCTACACCTTC.

The chain links TRBV29-1 to TRBJ2-2, with D tentatively TRBD1 (7 bases). The CDR3 length is 13 residues. Germline assignment: CDR1 SQVTM and CDR2 ANQGSEA. With 5 bases removed from V and 4 bases from J, the gap between germline ends came to 11 bases. In DNA form, the CDR3 reads TGCAGCGTTAACAGGGGAGGCACCGGGGAGCTGTTTTTT. Its protein product is CSVNRGGTGELFF.